A single sample is the source of the 25 T cell receptor beta chains below, sequenced in a study of shared clonotypes between healthy human individuals. The protocol was immunoSEQ multiplex PCR, while the TCRdb copy is restricted to in-frame clones and leaves out a portion. The data contain under 600,000 clones, roughly four fifths of them singletons. Specimen: PBMCs. These receptors originate from a woman between 35 and 50 years old in good health. Some clones in this sample may be carry-over from other donors' samples.

Worth noting for this clone: It differs at one base from a far larger clone, so likely a read error. The rearrangement links TRBV28 to TRBJ1-5; maybe TRBD1 (5 bases). CDR3 length: 15 amino acids. Germline assignment: CDR1 MDHEN and CDR2 SYDVKM. CDR3 nucleotides: TGTGCCAACAGTTTAGGCGGCGTGGGGGATCAGCCCCAGCATTTT. This sequence encodes CANSLGGVGDQPQHF. The full variable domain, its missing parts supplied by reference TRBV28 and TRBJ1-5, is DVKVTQSSRYLVKRTGEKVFLECVQDMDHENMFWYRQDPGLGLRLIYFSYDVKMKEKGDIPEGYSVSREKKERFSLILESASTNQTSMYLCANSLGGVGDQPQHFGDGTRLSIL.

Comment on this clone: The sample has other DNA sequences that encode this CDR3 too. The chain uses TRBV27 and TRBJ2-2; either TRBD1 or TRBD2 may fit D (5 bases each). CDR1 is MNHEY and CDR2 is SMNVEV in the germline V gene (reference sequence). The length of the CDR3 is 15 residues. Trimming removed 5 bases from V and 5 bases from J, with 15 bases in between. As DNA, the CDR3 is TGTGCCAGCAGTCCCCACGGGGCTGGGACCGGGGAGCTGTTTTTT. Residues: CASSPHGAGTGELFF.

V gene TRBV2 combines with J gene TRBJ1-4; TRBD1 matches at 7 bases. The junction had 8 bases not matched to a gene; V was cut back by 6 bases and J by 4 bases. Germline V CDR1 and CDR2: SNHLY, FYNNEI. CDR3 length equals 15 residues. The CDR3 here is CASRPRQGFNEKLFF. DNA of the CDR3: TGTGCCAGCAGGCCCAGACAGGGATTTAATGAAAAACTGTTTTTT.

This clone showed up just a few times. The likely explanation is a read error, given a far larger clone one base away. This sequence joins TRBV6-5 and TRBJ1-4, with 9 positions matching TRBD1. This CDR3 contains 13 residues. The germline V gene encodes CDR1 MNHEY and CDR2 SVGAGI. The junction had 6 bases not matched to a gene; V was cut back by 8 bases and J by 8 bases. This CDR3 reads CASGQGNREKLFF. DNA of the CDR3: TGTGCCAGCGGACAGGGGAATCGGGAAAAACTGTTTTTT.

V usage is TRBV5-1 and J usage is TRBJ2-3, with TRBD2 as a possible D gene (7 bases). The V end was cut by 4 bases, the J end by 7 bases, with 22 bases between. The CDR3 has 16 residues. The germline gives CDR1 SGHRS, CDR2 YFSETQ. In DNA form, the CDR3 reads TGCGCCAGCAGCGGGGGCCTCGATAGGGGGACTAATACGCAGTATTTT. As protein: CASSGGLDRGTNTQYF.

The J gene is TRBJ2-2, the V gene TRBV6-5; tentatively, D is TRBD1 (6 bases). The CDR3 runs to 15 residues. In germline, CDR1 is MNHEY, CDR2 SVGAGI. Trimming took 8 bases from V and 8 from J, leaving 21 bases between them. The CDR3, as DNA: TGTGCCAGCCGATTATTAACGCAGGGGCCGGGGGAGCTGTTTTTT. As protein: CASRLLTQGPGELFF.

The chain recombines TRBV15 with TRBJ1-2, with D unclear. Trimming pared 5 bases from V and 8 bases from J, leaving 15 bases between. The germline V gene encodes CDR1 LNHNV and CDR2 YYDKDF (reference sequence). The CDR3 extends over 13 amino acids. The CDR3 here is CATSSQGRRGYTF. The CDR3 DNA reads as TGTGCCACCAGCTCACAAGGGCGCCGGGGCTACACCTTC.

This chain uses TRBV18 with TRBJ2-7, with TRBD2 matching over 8 bases. The CDR3 sequence is 16 residues long. The V and J ends lost 1 base and 1 base, in that order; junction bases with no gene match: 6. Germline V gene lookup returns CDR1 KGHSH and CDR2 LQKENI. CDR3 sequence: CASSPRGAGGSYEQYF. The DNA of the CDR3 is TGTGCCAGCTCACCACGGGGGGCGGGAGGTTCCTACGAGCAGTACTTC.

Points on this clone: One base away lies a much larger clone, so this may be a sequencing read error. V usage is TRBV10-1 and J usage is TRBJ2-7; D might be TRBD1 or TRBD2, each matching 10 bases. This CDR3 has 20 amino acids. With 10 bases removed from V and 6 bases from J, the gap between germline ends came to 40 bases. Germline lookup yields CDR1 WNHNN and CDR2 SYGVQD (reference sequence). The CDR3 DNA reads as TGCGCCACCCGACGAAGGACAGGGGGTAGGCTAGCGGGAGTGACTGGCGAGCAGTACTTC. Amino acid sequence: CATRRRTGGRLAGVTGEQYF.

The rearrangement uses TRBV29-1 and TRBJ2-7; 8 bases are a match to TRBD2. V lost 4 bases to trimming and J lost 2 bases; unmatched junction nucleotides: 13. CDR3 size: 16 residues. Germline-derived CDR1 and CDR2 are SQVTM and ANQGSEA. CDR3 in DNA: TGCAGCGTTGTGGGGGGTCGCGGGAGGCAACCCTACGAGCAGTACTTC. As protein: CSVVGGRGRQPYEQYF.

This clone was observed a few times. The chain is built from TRBV18 and TRBJ1-5, with 10 bases identical to TRBD1. Germline V lookup: CDR1 KGHSH, CDR2 LQKENI. CDR3 size: 15 residues. Unmatched junction bases numbered 7, after V lost 6 bases and J lost 5 bases. CDR3 region: CASSAGTGDYQPQHF. For the CDR3, the DNA is TGTGCCAGCTCGGCCGGGACAGGGGATTATCAGCCCCAGCATTTT.

Of note for this clone: A far larger clone is one base from this, pointing to a likely read error. This chain links TRBV6-6 with TRBJ2-2, with D tentatively TRBD1 (6 bases). This CDR3 contains 15 residues. The germline V gene encodes CDR1 MNHNY and CDR2 SVGAGI (reference sequence). CDR3 bases: TGTGCCAGCAGGCCACAGGGTTCGGGTACCGGGGAGCTGCTTTTT. Its protein is CASRPQGSGTGELLF.

CDR3 sequence reads: CAIGASGTGELFF. CDR3 DNA sequence: TGTGCCATCGGAGCATCGGGCACCGGGGAGCTGTTTTTT. The V and J genes are TRBV10-3 and TRBJ2-2; D gene uncertain. Germline loops: CDR1 ENHRY, CDR2 SYGVKD. V was pared by 8 bases and J by 4 bases, with 11 bases between. The CDR3 consists of 13 residues.

The chain recombines TRBV10-3 with TRBJ2-2, with D possibly being TRBD2 (5 bases). The CDR3 consists of 13 residues. The germline gives CDR1 ENHRY, CDR2 SYGVKD. The V end was cut by 5 bases, the J end by 3 bases, with 7 bases between. The CDR3 sequence: CAISTDYTGELFF. For the CDR3, the DNA is TGTGCCATCAGTACGGACTACACCGGGGAGCTGTTTTTT.

Turning to this clone: A far larger clone is only one base removed, so a read error is likely. V usage is TRBV10-3 and J usage is TRBJ1-2; no clear D gene. The germline CDR1 and CDR2 sequences are ENHRY and SYGVKD. The CDR3 is made up of 15 amino acids. Trimming removed 2 bases from V and 6 bases from J, with 16 bases in between. The CDR3 region is CAISERQPAGHGYTF. The CDR3 DNA follows: TGTGCCATCAGTGAGAGGCAGCCCGCTGGCCATGGCTACACCTTC.

The CDR3: CARFLGQRNTEAFF. CDR3 DNA sequence: TGTGCCAGGTTCTTGGGACAGAGGAACACTGAAGCTTTCTTT. The rearrangement joins TRBV27 to TRBJ1-1; TRBD1 matches at 7 bases. Germline CDR1 and CDR2: MNHEY and SMNVEV (reference sequence). CDR3 size: 14 residues. Trimming cost V 9 bases and J 1 base; bases outside gene matches: 8.

J is TRBJ2-7 and V is TRBV6-5, with 13 bases matching TRBD2. The CDR3 totals 16 residues. Germline lookup yields CDR1 MNHEY and CDR2 SVGAGI. The V segment lost 3 bases and the J segment 1 base; nucleotides outside the gene matches: 3. For the CDR3, the DNA is TGTGCCAGCAGTTATTCACTAGCGGGAGGGTCCTACGAGCAGTACTTC. Protein: CASSYSLAGGSYEQYF.

The chain recombines TRBV5-1 with TRBJ1-1, with D possibly TRBD1 on 5 matching bases. Trimming left V 2 bases short and J 7 bases short, with 12 bases between. Germline V gives CDR1 SGHRS, CDR2 YFSETQ. The CDR3 covers 13 residues. The CDR3 DNA sequence: TGCGCCAGCAGCTTAGGTGACAGAATTGAAGCTTTCTTT. The encoded protein is CASSLGDRIEAFF.

The rearrangement links TRBV5-5 to TRBJ2-7; D is perhaps TRBD2 (6 bases). The germline gives CDR1 SGHKS, CDR2 YYEKEE (reference sequence). CDR3 length equals 16 residues. Trimming cost V 0 bases and J 2 bases, with 15 bases left between them. The CDR3 region is CASSLVFSGTTYEQYF. As DNA, the CDR3 is TGTGCCAGCAGCTTGGTTTTTAGCGGCACAACCTACGAGCAGTACTTC.

The chain has TRBV5-6 and TRBJ2-2; 10 bases map to TRBD2. The V gene end was trimmed by 1 base and the J gene end by 2 bases; junction bases not matched to a gene: 5. Germline-derived CDR1 and CDR2 are SGHDT and YYEEEE. This CDR3 has 17 residues. In DNA form, the CDR3 reads TGTGCCAGCAGCTTGAGAGGACTAGCGGATAACACCGGGGAGCTGTTTTTT. Translated, it gives CASSLRGLADNTGELFF.

The chain recombines TRBV19 with TRBJ1-1; D is unclear. Trimming stripped 5 bases from V and 1 base from J, with 8 bases between. Germline V gene data show CDR1 as LNHDA and CDR2 as SQIVND (reference sequence). The CDR3 totals 13 residues. CDR3 amino acids: CASSSTANTEAFF. In DNA, the CDR3 is TGTGCCAGTAGTTCCACGGCGAACACTGAAGCTTTCTTT.

The chain joins TRBV6-1 to TRBJ1-2; D unclear. The germline V gene encodes CDR1 MNHNS and CDR2 SASEGT. This CDR3 has 17 amino acids. Trimming cost V 4 bases and J 2 bases, with 20 bases left between them. CDR3: CASSAQPRQAMNYGYTF. The CDR3, as DNA: TGTGCCAGCAGTGCCCAACCGAGGCAGGCAATGAACTATGGCTACACCTTC.

The V and J genes are TRBV27 and TRBJ1-2; TRBD1 matches 7 bases. The CDR3 consists of 14 residues. V lost 4 bases to trimming and J lost 3 bases; unmatched junction nucleotides: 5. Germline V gene lookup returns CDR1 MNHEY and CDR2 SMNVEV (reference sequence). Here the CDR3 reads CASSSRDSYYGYTF. CDR3 sequence (DNA): TGTGCCAGCAGTTCTCGGGACAGCTACTATGGCTACACCTTC.

CDR3 sequence (DNA): TGTGCCAGCAGTCCCGACCCGATCAACGAGCAGTACTTC. Protein sequence: CASSPDPINEQYF. This chain connects TRBV28 to TRBJ2-7; no clear D gene. Germline assignment: CDR1 MDHEN and CDR2 SYDVKM. CDR3 length: 13 residues. The V gene lost 5 bases and the J gene lost 5 bases, with 13 bases spanning the gap.

The chain links TRBV5-1 to TRBJ1-2; 12 bases agree with TRBD1. The V and J ends lost 4 bases and 7 bases, in that order; junction bases with no gene match: 11. Germline loops: CDR1 SGHRS, CDR2 YFSETQ. This CDR3 has 16 amino acids. The chain's CDR3 is CASSPSPGTGGTGYTF. DNA of the CDR3: TGCGCCAGCAGCCCCTCACCCGGGACAGGGGGCACTGGCTACACCTTC.